This entry lists 18 T cell receptor beta chains sequenced from one sample in a study of TIL therapy for anti-PD-1-resistant metastatic lung cancer. The time point was: pre-treatment sample, taken before nivolumab and TIL therapy. Tumor tissue came from excised metastases, mostly pleural nodules or supraclavicular lymph nodes. The libraries were made with immunoSEQ v3. Here immunoSEQ multiplex PCR was the method, and the copy in TCRdb shows in-frame clones only, minus some. Of some 10,000 clones listed, more than 70% were seen once; the top ten hold around 10%. This specimen consisted of tumor tissue, obtained at baseline. Source of these receptors: a person between 25 and 80 years old with non-small cell lung cancer.

The rearrangement links TRBV11-3 to TRBJ2-1; tentatively, D is TRBD2 (7 bases). The CDR3 has 16 amino acids. The V gene's germline CDR1 is SGHNT and CDR2 YENEEA. The V end lost 3 bases, the J end lost 5 bases, and 17 bases lay between the germline ends. CDR3 amino acids: CASSFQGRVSHNEQFF. Here the CDR3 DNA reads TGTGCCAGCAGCTTTCAGGGGAGGGTGAGTCACAATGAGCAGTTCTTC.

With respect to this clone: The junction departs from germline at one end; a sequencing error may be responsible. This sequence joins TRBV28 and TRBJ1-1; TRBD1 matches at 9 bases. This CDR3 contains 16 residues. Germline V CDR1 and CDR2: MDHEN, SYDVKM. CDR3: CASSFPTSTGGTEAFF. The CDR3 coding sequence is TGTGCCAGTAGTTTCCCCACTTCGACAGGGGGCACTGAAGCTTTCTTT.

This clone was picked up one time. The genes are TRBV28 and TRBJ2-3; D is possibly TRBD1 (5 bases). Trimming pared 2 bases from V and 1 base from J, leaving 10 bases between. Germline loops: CDR1 MDHEN, CDR2 SYDVKM. The CDR3 is 15 residues long. CDR3: CASSLQGRGTDTQYF. CDR3 nucleotides: TGTGCCAGCAGTTTACAGGGTCGTGGCACAGATACGCAGTATTTT.

The chain couples TRBV29-1 to TRBJ2-7; D perhaps matches TRBD1 (6 bases). Trimming left V 2 bases short and J 6 bases short, with 17 bases between. This CDR3 has 14 residues. From germline, CDR1 is SQVTM and CDR2 ANQGSEA. CDR3 amino acids: CSVEPTGSLGEQYF. The CDR3 bases are TGCAGCGTTGAACCCACAGGGAGTCTCGGCGAGCAGTACTTC.

J is TRBJ1-6 and V is TRBV7-9, with D perhaps matching TRBD1 (6 bases). The ends were cut back, 4 bases at V and 10 bases at J, with 14 bases in the middle. The CDR3 totals 14 residues. Germline V gives CDR1 SEHNR, CDR2 FQNEAQ (reference sequence). CDR3 in amino acids: CASSSRDTRSPLHF. CDR3 sequence (DNA): TGTGCCAGCAGCTCTAGGGACACCAGATCACCCCTCCACTTT.

The gene calls are TRBV5-1 and TRBJ1-1; the D is unclear. Trimming shortened V by 0 bases and J by 5 bases, and 14 bases separated the two germline ends. This CDR3 comprises 15 residues. Looked up from germline, CDR1 is SGHRS and CDR2 is YFSETQ. The CDR3 DNA sequence: TGCGCCAGCAGCTTGGTGGGTGGCTTGAGGACTGAAGCTTTCTTT. Its protein product is CASSLVGGLRTEAFF.

The chain employs TRBV5-8 and TRBJ2-5; D not certain. The CDR3 covers 14 residues. V lost 4 bases and J lost 0, with 10 bases in between. CDR1 is SGHTS and CDR2 is YDEGEE in the germline V gene. The CDR3 DNA reads as TGTGCCAGCAGCCGTTTATCGTACCAAGAGACCCAGTACTTC. It is translated as CASSRLSYQETQYF.

The chain uses TRBV28 and TRBJ2-1; 9 nucleotides align to TRBD2. CDR1 is MDHEN, CDR2 SYDVKM, per germline. V lost 6 bases and J lost 3; bases outside the gene matches: 3. The CDR3 extends over 14 amino acids. The CDR3 here is CASRRTSDYNEQFF. CDR3 in DNA: TGTGCCAGCAGAAGGACTAGCGACTACAATGAGCAGTTCTTC.

The chain has TRBV15 and TRBJ1-2; 9 bases line up with TRBD1. In germline, CDR1 is LNHNV, CDR2 YYDKDF (reference sequence). The J segment lost 7 bases and the V segment lost 5 bases, leaving 5 bases of the junction unmatched. The CDR3 runs 13 residues. CDR3 in DNA: TGTGCCACCAGCGATTTGACAGGGGGTGGCTACACCTTC. This codes for CATSDLTGGGYTF.

V gene TRBV7-2 combines with J gene TRBJ2-6; a possible D gene is TRBD1 (6 bases). CDR1 SGHTA and CDR2 FQGNSA come from the germline V gene. V shed 0 bases and J shed 0 bases, with 12 bases lying between them. This CDR3 spans 18 amino acids. Written as DNA, the CDR3 is TGTGCCAGCAGCTTAGCCCGACAGGCTCTCTCTGGGGCCAACGTCCTGACTTTC. It yields the protein CASSLARQALSGANVLTF.

The chain joins TRBV10-1 to TRBJ2-7, with D unresolved. Germline CDR1 is WNHNN and CDR2 is SYGVQD (reference sequence). Trimming removed 0 bases at V and 3 bases at J, with 9 bases between. The CDR3 runs 14 residues. The CDR3 reads CASSESRQDYEQYF. The CDR3 DNA follows: TGCGCCAGCAGTGAGTCTCGGCAGGACTACGAGCAGTACTTC.

Within the sample, this clone is medium-sized. Other DNA sequences of this sample code for an identical CDR3. The chain recombines TRBV7-9 with TRBJ1-1; TRBD1 matches 7 bases. CDR1 SEHNR and CDR2 FQNEAQ come from the germline V gene (reference sequence). With 5 bases clipped from V and 0 bases from J, the junction kept 3 bases outside the gene matches. This CDR3 has 14 amino acids. Written as DNA, the CDR3 is TGTGCCAGCAGCCCGGGACAGCTGAACACTGAAGCTTTCTTT. This encodes CASSPGQLNTEAFF.

The chain employs TRBV18 and TRBJ1-2; 11 bases are shared with TRBD1. Germline V gene sequence: CDR1 KGHSH, CDR2 LQKENI. The J segment lost 8 bases and the V segment lost 5 bases, leaving 7 bases of the junction unmatched. The CDR3 consists of 14 residues. The CDR3 protein is CASSAGQGARGYTF. CDR3 coding DNA: TGTGCCAGCTCAGCCGGACAGGGGGCCAGAGGCTACACCTTC.

The chain recombines TRBV11-2 with TRBJ2-1; 10 bases match TRBD2. Trimming removed 2 bases from V and 5 bases from J; junction bases left unmatched: 3. CDR3 size: 15 residues. Germline V gives CDR1 SGHAT, CDR2 FQNNGV. The CDR3 reads CASSLLGLANNEQFF. The DNA for the CDR3 is TGTGCCAGCAGCTTATTGGGACTAGCGAACAATGAGCAGTTCTTC.

The sample holds one count of this clone. The chain combines TRBV9 with TRBJ2-1, with D possibly matching TRBD2 (6 bases). Between the trimmed V and J ends, which lost 4 bases and 4 bases, there was a span of 15 bases. Per germline, CDR1 SGDLS and CDR2 YYNGEE. This CDR3 region has 15 residues. The CDR3 region has the DNA TGTGCCAGCAGCCTCATATCGGGGGTGTACAATGAGCAGTTCTTC. Translation gives CASSLISGVYNEQFF.

The CDR3 coding sequence is TGTGCCAGCAGCTTAGACAGCGGCCCCTCCTACGAGCAGTACTTC. Encoded protein: CASSLDSGPSYEQYF. The chain carries TRBV7-2 and TRBJ2-7; D is perhaps TRBD2 (5 bases). This CDR3 has 15 residues. V lost 1 base and J lost 0, with 10 bases in between. Germline V gene data show CDR1 as SGHTA and CDR2 as FQGNSA.

The gene calls are TRBV29-1 and TRBJ1-4, with 7 bases fitting TRBD1. This CDR3 is 13 amino acids long. Germline V gene data show CDR1 as SQVTM and CDR2 as ANQGSEA. The ends lost 6 bases at V and 5 bases at J; junction bases unmatched: 6. CDR3 protein: CSVRGRGNEKLFF. DNA of the CDR3: TGCAGCGTACGGGGCAGGGGGAATGAAAAACTGTTTTTT.

The chain recombines TRBV2 with TRBJ1-5; weak D call: TRBD1 (5 bases). The CDR3 is made up of 14 amino acids. V was trimmed by 0 bases and J by 3 bases, leaving 6 bases between them. The germline CDR1 and CDR2 sequences are SNHLY and FYNNEI. The CDR3 nucleotides are TGTGCCAGCAGTGAAGCGACAGCCAATCAGCCCCAGCATTTT. It encodes CASSEATANQPQHF.